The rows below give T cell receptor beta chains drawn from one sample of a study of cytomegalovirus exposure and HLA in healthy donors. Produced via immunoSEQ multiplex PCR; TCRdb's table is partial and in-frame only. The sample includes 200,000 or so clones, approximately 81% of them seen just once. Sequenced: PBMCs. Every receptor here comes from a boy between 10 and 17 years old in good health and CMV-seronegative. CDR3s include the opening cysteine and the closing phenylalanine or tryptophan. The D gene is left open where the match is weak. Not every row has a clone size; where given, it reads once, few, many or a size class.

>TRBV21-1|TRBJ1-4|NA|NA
TGTGCCAGCAGCACCCCCGGGCCCAGGGAGGGTAATGAAAAACTGTTTTTT
CASSTPGPREGNEKLFF
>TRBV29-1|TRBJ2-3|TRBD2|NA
TGCAGCGTTGAGGGGTCTAGCGGGAGCACAGATACGCAGTATTTT
CSVEGSSGSTDTQYF
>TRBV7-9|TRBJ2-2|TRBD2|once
TGTTCCAGCAGCGCGAGCCTGACTAGCGGGAGTGGGGAGCTGTTTTTT
CSSSASLTSGSGELFF
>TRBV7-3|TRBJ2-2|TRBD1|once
TGTGCCAGCAGCTCGACAGGGTGGGCCGGGGAGCTGTTTTTT
CASSSTGWAGELFF
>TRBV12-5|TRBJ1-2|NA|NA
TGTGCTAGTGGCCCGACAAATCAACGGTACTACACCTTC
CASGPTNQRYYTF
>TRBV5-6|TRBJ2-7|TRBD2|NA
TGTGCCAGCAGCTTCCAACTAGCGGGTATACTAACCTCCTACGAGCAGTACTTC
CASSFQLAGILTSYEQYF
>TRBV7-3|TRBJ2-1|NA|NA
TGTGCCAGCAGCTTAGGAAGGGGCCAAAACAATGAGCAGTTCTTC
CASSLGRGQNNEQFF
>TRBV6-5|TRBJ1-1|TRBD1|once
TGTGCCAGCAGTTACGCAGGGACAGTGACTGAAGCTTTCTTT
CASSYAGTVTEAFF
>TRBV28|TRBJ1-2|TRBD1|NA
TGTGCCAGCAGTCCAGGGGGCAGGTATGGCTACACCTTC
CASSPGGRYGYTF
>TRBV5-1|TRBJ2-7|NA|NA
TGCGCCAGCAGCTTGGCCTCAGGGTTCGAGCAGTACTTC
CASSLASGFEQYF
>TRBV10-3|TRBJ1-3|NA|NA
TGTGCCATCAGTGCCGGCAGAGGGCTATCTGGAAACACCATATATTTT
CAISAGRGLSGNTIYF
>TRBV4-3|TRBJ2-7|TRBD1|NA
TGCGCCAGCAGCCAAGTGGGTTCTGGACAGGGGACCTACGAGCAGTACTTC
CASSQVGSGQGTYEQYF
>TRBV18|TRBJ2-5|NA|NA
TGTGCCAGCTCACCAGGGAGCCTAGGGGGACAAGAGACCCAGTACTTC
CASSPGSLGGQETQYF
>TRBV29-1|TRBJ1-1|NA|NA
TGCAGCGTTGAATACACGGGCAGAGGAGGGACTGAAGCTTTCTTT
CSVEYTGRGGTEAFF
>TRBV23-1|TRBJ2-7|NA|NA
TGCGCCAGCATTGTTGGGCAGGGTTACGAGCAGTACTTC
CASIVGQGYEQYF
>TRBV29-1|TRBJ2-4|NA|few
TGCAGCGTTGCTTTAGCCAAAAACATTCAGTACTTC
CSVALAKNIQYF
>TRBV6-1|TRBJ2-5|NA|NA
TGTGCCAGCAGTAGACCAGGGGAAGGGTACGAGACCCAGTACTTC
CASSRPGEGYETQYF
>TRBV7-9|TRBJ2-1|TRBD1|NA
TGTGCCAGCAGCCAAACGGACAGGGCATACAATGAGCAGTTCTTC
CASSQTDRAYNEQFF
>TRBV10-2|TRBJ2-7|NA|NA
TGCGCCAGCTTCCGGGACACAACCTACGAGCAGTACTTC
CASFRDTTYEQYF
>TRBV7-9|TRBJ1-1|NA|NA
TGTGCCAGCAGCCTCCCGACAGGCACTGAAGCTTTCTTT
CASSLPTGTEAFF
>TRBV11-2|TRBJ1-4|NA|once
TGTGCCAGCAGCTTAGTGGTGACAGGCGTCGAAAAACTGTTTTTT
CASSLVVTGVEKLFF
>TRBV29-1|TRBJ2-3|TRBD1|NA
TGCAGCGCTGGACAGGGGTCGGATACGCAGTATTTT
CSAGQGSDTQYF
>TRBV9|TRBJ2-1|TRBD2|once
TGTGCCAGCAGCGCCCTAGCGGGAGTAGACTACAATGAGCAGTTCTTC
CASSALAGVDYNEQFF
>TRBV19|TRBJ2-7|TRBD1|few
TGTGCCAGTAGTCCTACGACAGGGAGCGAGCAGTACTTC
CASSPTTGSEQYF
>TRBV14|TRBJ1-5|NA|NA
TGTGCCAGCAGCCAGTCAGGGCAGCCCCAGCATTTT
CASSQSGQPQHF
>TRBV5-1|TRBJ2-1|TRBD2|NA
TGCGCCAGCAGCTTGCTAGCGGGGGGGAGAAATGAGCAGTTCTTC
CASSLLAGGRNEQFF
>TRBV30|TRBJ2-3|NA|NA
TGTGCCTGGAGTGGTGGGGGCTCGCAGTATTTT
CAWSGGGSQYF
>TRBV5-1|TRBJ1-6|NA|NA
TGCGCCAGCAGCCCTACAGGGAGCTCCTATAATTCACCCCTCCACTTT
CASSPTGSSYNSPLHF
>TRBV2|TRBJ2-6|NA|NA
TGTGCCAGCAGTGAATTGAGCTCTGGGGCCAACGTCCTGACTTTC
CASSELSSGANVLTF
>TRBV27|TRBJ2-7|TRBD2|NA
TGTGCCAGCAGTTTAAGGGGAGGGGTAAGTCGCGAGCAGTACTTC
CASSLRGGVSREQYF
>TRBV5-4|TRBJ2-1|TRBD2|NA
TGTGCCAGCAGCTTGGGGGGAGGGAGAGACTACAATGAGCAGTTCTTC
CASSLGGGRDYNEQFF
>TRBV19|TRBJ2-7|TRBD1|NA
TGTGCCAGTAGGAAGACAGGGAGTTCCTACGAGCAGTACTTC
CASRKTGSSYEQYF
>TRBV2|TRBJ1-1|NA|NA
TGTGCCAGCAGTCCCGACAGGGAAGCTTTCTTT
CASSPDREAFF
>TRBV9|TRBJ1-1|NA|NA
TGTGCCAGCAGCGGGAGGGGATGGGACACTGAAGCTTTCTTT
CASSGRGWDTEAFF
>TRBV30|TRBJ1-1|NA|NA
TGTGCCTGGAAGTCAGAGAACACTGAAGCTTTCTTT
CAWKSENTEAFF
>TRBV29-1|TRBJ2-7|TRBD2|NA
TGCAGCGTGGCGACTAGCGGAACCTACGAGCAGTACTTC
CSVATSGTYEQYF
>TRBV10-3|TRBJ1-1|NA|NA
TGTGCCATCAGTGAACAGAACACTGAAGCTTTCTTT
CAISEQNTEAFF
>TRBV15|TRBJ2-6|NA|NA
TGTGCCACCAGCAGAGTGACAGTCTCTGGGGCCAACGTCCTGACTTTC
CATSRVTVSGANVLTF